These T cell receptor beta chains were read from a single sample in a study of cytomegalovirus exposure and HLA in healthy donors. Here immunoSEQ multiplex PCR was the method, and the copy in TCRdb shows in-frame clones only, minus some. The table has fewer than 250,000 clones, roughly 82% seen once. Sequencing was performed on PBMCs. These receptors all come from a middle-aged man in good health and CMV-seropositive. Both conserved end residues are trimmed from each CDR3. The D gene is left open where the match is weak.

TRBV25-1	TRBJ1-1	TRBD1	ASSYPSRGRTEAF
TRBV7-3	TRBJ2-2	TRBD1	ASSPGTGGADGELF
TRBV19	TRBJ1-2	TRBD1	ASTPGTVYGYT
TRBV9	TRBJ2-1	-	ASSPRRGSSYNEQF
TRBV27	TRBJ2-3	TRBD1	ASSFSGTGARDTQY
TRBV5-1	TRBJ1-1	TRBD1	ASSRGDRVYGNTEAF
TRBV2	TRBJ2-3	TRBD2	ASSDSSLAGSTDTQY
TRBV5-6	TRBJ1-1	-	ASSFGGGLSTEAF
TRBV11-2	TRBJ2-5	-	ASSAGPSVETQY
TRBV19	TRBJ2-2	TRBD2	ASSIGGLAGGPGELF
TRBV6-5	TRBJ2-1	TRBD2	ASSPREGHNEQF
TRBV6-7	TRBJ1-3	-	ASSCRDTSSGNTIY
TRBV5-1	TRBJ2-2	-	ASSGRLGLTGELF
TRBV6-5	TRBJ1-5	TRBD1	ASSQDRVQPQH
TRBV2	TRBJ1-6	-	ASRGSANSPLH
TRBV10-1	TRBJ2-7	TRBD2	ASSESVSSGSYVEQY
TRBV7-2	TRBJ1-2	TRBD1	ASSLQATGTGYT
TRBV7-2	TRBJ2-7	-	ASSRDYEQY
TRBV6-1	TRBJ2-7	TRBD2	ASSEVWEGVHEQY
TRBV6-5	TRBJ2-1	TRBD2	ASSAGLANEQF
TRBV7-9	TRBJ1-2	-	ASSLEAGLSGYT
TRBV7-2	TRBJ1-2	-	ASSFIRRDGYT
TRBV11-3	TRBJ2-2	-	ASSGGTFLGSGELF
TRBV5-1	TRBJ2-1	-	ASSPEASDEQF
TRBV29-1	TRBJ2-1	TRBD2	SVTEAGGPIWEQF
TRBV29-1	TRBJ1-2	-	SVGEGRRGYGYT
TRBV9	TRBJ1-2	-	ASSVLMTPRGGSVYGYT
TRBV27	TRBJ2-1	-	ASSADSSYNEQF
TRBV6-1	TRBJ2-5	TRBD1	ASSEAGTGSPQETQY
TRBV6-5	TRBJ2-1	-	ASSSLGRLHEQF
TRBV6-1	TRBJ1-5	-	ASRSTGLWNQPQH
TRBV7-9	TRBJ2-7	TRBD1	ASSHRDSPYEQY
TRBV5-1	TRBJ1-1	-	ASSLYSAEDTEAF
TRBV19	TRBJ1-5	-	ATSIGALKGREPQH
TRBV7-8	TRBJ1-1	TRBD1	ASSLEVGQGNTEAF
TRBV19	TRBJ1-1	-	ASSKGVNTEAF
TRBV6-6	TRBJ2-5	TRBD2	ASSSSGNAETQY
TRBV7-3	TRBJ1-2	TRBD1	ASSPTGRSDGYT
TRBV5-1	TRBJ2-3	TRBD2	ASSETSRPTDTQY
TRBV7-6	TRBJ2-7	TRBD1	ASSHRGPYEQY
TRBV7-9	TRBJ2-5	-	ASSLAYRQETQY
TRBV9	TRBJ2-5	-	ASSLDEETQY
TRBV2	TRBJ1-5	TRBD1	ASVRTGPNQPQH